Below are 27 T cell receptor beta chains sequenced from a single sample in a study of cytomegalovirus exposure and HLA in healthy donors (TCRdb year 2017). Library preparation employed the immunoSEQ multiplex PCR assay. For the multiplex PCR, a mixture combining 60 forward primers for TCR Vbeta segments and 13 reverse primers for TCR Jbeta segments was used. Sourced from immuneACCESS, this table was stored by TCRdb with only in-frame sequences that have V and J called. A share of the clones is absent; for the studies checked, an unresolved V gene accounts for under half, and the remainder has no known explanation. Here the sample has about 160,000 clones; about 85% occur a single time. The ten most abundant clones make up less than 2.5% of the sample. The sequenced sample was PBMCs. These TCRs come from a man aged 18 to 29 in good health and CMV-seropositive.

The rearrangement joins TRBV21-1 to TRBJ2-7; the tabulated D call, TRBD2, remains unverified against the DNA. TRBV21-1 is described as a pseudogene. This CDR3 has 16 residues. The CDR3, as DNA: TGTGCCAGCAGCAAAGCGGGCGGGAAATCCCAATCCGAGCAGTACTTC. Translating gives CASSKAGGKSQSEQYF.

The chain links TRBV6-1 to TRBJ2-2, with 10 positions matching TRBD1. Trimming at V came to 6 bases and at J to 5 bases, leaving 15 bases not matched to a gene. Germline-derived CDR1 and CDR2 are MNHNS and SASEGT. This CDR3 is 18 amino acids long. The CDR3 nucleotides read TGTGCCAGCAGAGAAAAGGTGGGGACAGGGGAGAAAACCGGGGAGCTGTTTTTT. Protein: CASREKVGTGEKTGELFF.

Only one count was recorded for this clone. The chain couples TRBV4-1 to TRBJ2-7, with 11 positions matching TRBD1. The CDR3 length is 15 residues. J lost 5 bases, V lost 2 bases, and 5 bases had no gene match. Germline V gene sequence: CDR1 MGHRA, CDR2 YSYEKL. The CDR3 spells CASSQPGQGGNEQYF. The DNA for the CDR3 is TGCGCCAGCAGCCAACCGGGACAGGGGGGCAACGAGCAGTACTTC.

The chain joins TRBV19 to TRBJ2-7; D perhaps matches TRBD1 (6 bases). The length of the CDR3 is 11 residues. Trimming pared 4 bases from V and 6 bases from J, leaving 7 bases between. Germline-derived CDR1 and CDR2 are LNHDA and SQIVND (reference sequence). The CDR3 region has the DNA TGTGCCAGTAGTACAGGGGCCGAGCAGTACTTC. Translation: CASSTGAEQYF.

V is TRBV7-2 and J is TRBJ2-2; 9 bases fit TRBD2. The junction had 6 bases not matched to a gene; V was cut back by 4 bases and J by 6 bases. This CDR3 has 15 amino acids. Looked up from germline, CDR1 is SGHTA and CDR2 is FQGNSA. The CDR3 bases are TGTGCCAGCAGCTCTGCCCTAGCGGGGCCCGGGGAGCTGTTTTTT. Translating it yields CASSSALAGPGELFF.

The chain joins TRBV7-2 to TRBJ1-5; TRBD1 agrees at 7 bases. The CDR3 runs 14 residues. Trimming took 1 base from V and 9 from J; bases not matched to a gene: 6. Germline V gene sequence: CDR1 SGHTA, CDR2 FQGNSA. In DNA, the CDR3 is TGTGCCAGCAGCTTAGAGACAGGGATAGGGCCCCAGCATTTT. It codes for CASSLETGIGPQHF.

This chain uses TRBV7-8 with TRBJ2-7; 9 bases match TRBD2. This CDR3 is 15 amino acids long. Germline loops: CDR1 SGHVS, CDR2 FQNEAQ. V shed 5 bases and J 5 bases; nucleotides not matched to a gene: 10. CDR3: CASSATGLAINEQYF. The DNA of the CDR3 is TGTGCCAGCAGCGCGACGGGACTAGCAATCAACGAGCAGTACTTC.

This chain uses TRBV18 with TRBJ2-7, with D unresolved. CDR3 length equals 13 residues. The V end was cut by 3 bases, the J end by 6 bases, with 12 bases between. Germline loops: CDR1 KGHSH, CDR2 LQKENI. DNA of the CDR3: TGTGCCAGCTCACCGCCGAATCCGCGCGAGCAGTACTTC. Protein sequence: CASSPPNPREQYF.

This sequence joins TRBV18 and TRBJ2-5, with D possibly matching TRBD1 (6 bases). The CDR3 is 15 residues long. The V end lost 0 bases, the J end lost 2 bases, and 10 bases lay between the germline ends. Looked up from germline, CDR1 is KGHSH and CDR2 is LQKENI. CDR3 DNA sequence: TGTGCCAGCTCACCACCGGTCACAGGGCAAGAGACCCAGTACTTC. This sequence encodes CASSPPVTGQETQYF. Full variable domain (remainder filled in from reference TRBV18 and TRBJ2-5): NAGVMQNPRHLVRRRGQEARLRCSPMKGHSHVYWYRQLPEEGLKFMVYLQKENIIDESGMPKERFSAEFPKEGPSILRIQQVVRGDSAAYFCASSPPVTGQETQYFGPGTRLLVL.

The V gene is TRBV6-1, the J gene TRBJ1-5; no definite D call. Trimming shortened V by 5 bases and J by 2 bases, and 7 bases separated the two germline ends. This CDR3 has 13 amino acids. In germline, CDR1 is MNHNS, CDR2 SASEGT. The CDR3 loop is CASSPEGNQPQHF. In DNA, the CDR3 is TGTGCCAGCAGTCCCGAGGGCAATCAGCCCCAGCATTTT.

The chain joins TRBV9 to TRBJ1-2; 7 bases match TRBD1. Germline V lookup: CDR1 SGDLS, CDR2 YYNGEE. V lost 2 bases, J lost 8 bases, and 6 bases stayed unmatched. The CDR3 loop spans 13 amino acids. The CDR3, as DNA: TGTGCCAGCAGCGTCAGAGACAGGGACGGCTACACCTTC. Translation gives CASSVRDRDGYTF.

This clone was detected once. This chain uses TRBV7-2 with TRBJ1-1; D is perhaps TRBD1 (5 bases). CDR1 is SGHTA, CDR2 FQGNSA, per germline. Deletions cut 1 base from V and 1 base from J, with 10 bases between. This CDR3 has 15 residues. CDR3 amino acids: CASSLGGQGNTEAFF. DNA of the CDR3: TGTGCCAGCAGCTTAGGGGGTCAGGGGAACACTGAAGCTTTCTTT.

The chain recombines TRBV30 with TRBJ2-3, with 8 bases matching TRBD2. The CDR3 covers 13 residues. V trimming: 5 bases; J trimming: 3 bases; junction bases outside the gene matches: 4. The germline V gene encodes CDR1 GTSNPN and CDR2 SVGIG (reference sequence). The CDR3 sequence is CAWVAGGTDTQYF. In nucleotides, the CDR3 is TGTGCCTGGGTGGCGGGGGGAACAGATACGCAGTATTTT.

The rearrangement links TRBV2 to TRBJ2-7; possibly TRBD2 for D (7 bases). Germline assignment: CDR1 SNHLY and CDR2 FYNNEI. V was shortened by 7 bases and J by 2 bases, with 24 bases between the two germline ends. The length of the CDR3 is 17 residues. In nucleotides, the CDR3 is TGTGCCAGCAAGGTGGGGGGGGCGGCTCAAATCCCCTACGAGCAGTACTTC. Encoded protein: CASKVGGAAQIPYEQYF.

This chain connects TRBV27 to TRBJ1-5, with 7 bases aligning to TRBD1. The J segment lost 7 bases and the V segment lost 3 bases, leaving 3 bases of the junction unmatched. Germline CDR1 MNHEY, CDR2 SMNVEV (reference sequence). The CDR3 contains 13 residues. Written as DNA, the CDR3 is TGTGCCAGCAGTTTTCAGGGGGGACAGCCCCAGCATTTT. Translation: CASSFQGGQPQHF.

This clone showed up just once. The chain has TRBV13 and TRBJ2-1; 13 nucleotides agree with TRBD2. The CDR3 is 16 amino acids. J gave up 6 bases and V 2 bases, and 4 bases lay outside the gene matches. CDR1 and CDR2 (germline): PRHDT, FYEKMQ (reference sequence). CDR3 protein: CASSLIGLAGANEQFF. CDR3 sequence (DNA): TGTGCCAGCAGCTTAATCGGACTAGCGGGAGCCAATGAGCAGTTCTTC.

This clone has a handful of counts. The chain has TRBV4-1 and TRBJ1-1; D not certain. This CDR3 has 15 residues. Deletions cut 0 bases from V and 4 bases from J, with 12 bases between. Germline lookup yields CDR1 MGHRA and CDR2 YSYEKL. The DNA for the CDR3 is TGCGCCAGCAGCCAAGATTTTCCCCTCCCCACTGAAGCTTTCTTT. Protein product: CASSQDFPLPTEAFF.

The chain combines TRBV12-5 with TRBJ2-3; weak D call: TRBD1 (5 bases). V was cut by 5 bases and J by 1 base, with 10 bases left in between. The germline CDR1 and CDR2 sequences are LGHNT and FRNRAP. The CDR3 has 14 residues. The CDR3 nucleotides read TGTGCTAGTGGTGTCACAGGAGGCACAGATACGCAGTATTTT. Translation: CASGVTGGTDTQYF.

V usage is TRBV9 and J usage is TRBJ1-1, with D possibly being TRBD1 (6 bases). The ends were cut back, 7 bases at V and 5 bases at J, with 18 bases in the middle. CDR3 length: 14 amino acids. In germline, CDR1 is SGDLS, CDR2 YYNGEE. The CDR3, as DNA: TGTGCCAGCTCCACACGGGGGGCTGGTACTGAAGCTTTCTTT. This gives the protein CASSTRGAGTEAFF.

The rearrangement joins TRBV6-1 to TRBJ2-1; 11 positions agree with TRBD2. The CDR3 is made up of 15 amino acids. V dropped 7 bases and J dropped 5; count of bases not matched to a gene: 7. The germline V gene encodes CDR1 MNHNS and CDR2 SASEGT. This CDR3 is CASKSLAGGNNEQFF. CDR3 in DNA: TGTGCCAGCAAATCTTTAGCGGGGGGGAACAATGAGCAGTTCTTC.

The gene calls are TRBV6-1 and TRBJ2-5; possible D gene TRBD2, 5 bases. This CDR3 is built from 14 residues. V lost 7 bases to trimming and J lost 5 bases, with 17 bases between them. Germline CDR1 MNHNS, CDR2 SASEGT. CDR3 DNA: TGTGCCAGCACCACGCCCCCGAGGAGGGAGACCCAGTACTTC. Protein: CASTTPPRRETQYF.

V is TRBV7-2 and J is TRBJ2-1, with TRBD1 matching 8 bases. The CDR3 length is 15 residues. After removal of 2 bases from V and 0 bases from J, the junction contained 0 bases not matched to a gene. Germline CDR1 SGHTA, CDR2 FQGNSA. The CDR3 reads CASSLQGASYNEQFF. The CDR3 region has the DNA TGTGCCAGCAGCTTACAGGGGGCCTCCTACAATGAGCAGTTCTTC. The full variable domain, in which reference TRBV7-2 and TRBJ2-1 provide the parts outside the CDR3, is GAGVSQSPSNKVTEKGKDVELRCDPISGHTALYWYRQSLGQGLEFLIYFQGNSAPDKSGLPSDRFSAERTGGSVSTLTIQRTQQEDSAVYLCASSLQGASYNEQFFGPGTRLTVL.

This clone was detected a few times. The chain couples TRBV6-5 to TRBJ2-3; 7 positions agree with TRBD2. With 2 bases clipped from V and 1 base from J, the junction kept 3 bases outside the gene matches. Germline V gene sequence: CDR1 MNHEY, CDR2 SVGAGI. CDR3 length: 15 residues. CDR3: CASSYEAGGTDTQYF. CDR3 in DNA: TGTGCCAGCAGTTACGAGGCGGGGGGCACAGATACGCAGTATTTT.

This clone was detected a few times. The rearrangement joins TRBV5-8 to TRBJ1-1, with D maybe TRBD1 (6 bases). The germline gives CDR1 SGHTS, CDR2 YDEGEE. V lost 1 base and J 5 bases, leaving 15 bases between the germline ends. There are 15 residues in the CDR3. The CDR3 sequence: CASSLQVDRSTEAFF. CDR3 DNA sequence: TGTGCCAGCAGCTTGCAGGTCGACAGGAGTACTGAAGCTTTCTTT.

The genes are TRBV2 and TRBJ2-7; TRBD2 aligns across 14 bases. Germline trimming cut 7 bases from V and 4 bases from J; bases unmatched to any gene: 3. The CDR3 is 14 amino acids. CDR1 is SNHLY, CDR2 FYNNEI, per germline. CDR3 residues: CASNGLAGGYEQYF. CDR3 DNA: TGTGCCAGCAACGGACTAGCGGGGGGATACGAGCAGTACTTC.

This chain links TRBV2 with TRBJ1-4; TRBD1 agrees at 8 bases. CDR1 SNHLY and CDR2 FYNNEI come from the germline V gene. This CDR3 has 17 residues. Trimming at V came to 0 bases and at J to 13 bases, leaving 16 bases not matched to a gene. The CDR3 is CASSEALRTGLMITLFF. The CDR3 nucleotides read TGTGCCAGCAGTGAAGCGTTGAGGACAGGGCTTATGATTACACTGTTTTTT.

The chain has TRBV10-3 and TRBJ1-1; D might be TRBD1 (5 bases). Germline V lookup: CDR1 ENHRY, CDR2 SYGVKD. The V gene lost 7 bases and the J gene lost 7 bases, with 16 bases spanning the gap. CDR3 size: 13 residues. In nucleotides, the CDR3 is TGTGCCATCACTCGGGGGAGGTACGATGAAGCTTTCTTT. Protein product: CAITRGRYDEAFF.